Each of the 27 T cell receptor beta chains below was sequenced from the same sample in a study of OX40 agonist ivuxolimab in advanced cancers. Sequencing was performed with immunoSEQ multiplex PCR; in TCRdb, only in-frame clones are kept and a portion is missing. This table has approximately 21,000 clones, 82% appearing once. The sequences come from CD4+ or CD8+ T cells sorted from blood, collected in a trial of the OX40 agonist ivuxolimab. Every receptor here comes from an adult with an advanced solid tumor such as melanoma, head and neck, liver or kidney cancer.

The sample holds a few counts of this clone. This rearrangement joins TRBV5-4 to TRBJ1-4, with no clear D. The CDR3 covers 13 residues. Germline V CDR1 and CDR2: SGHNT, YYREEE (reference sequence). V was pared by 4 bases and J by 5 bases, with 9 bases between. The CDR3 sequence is CASSPNLNEKLFF. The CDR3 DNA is TGTGCCAGCAGCCCCAACTTAAATGAAAAACTGTTTTTT. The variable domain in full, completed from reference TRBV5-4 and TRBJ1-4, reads ETGVTQSPTHLIKTRGQQVTLRCSSQSGHNTVSWYQQALGQGPQFIFQYYREEENGRGNFPPRFSGLQFPNYSSELNVNALELDDSALYLCASSPNLNEKLFFGSGTQLSVL.

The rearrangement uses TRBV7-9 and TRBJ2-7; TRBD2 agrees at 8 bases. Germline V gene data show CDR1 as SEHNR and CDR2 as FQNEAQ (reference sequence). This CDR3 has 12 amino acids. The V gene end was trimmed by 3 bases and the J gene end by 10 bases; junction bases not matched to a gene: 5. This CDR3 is CASSFPRGVQYF. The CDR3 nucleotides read TGTGCCAGCAGCTTCCCGCGGGGGGTCCAGTACTTC.

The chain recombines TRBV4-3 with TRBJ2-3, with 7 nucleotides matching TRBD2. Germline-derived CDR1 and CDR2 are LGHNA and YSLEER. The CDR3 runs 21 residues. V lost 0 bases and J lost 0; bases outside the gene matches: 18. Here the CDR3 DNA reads TGCGCCAGCAGCCAAGATACCCGCAGGGTGGGGGGGAAGGCTAGCACAGATACGCAGTATTTT. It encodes CASSQDTRRVGGKASTDTQYF.

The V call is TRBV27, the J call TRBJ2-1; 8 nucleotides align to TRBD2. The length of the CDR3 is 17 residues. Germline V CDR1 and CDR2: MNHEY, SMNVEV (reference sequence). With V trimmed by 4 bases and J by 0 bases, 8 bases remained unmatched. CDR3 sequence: CASSSGKTSGSYNEQFF. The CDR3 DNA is TGTGCCAGCAGTTCCGGGAAAACTAGCGGCTCCTACAATGAGCAGTTCTTC.

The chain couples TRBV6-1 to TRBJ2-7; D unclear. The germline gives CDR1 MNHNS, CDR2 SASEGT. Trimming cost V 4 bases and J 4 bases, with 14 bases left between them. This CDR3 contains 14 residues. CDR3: CASSGGIAYYEQYF. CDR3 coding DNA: TGTGCCAGCAGTGGGGGAATTGCGTATTACGAGCAGTACTTC.

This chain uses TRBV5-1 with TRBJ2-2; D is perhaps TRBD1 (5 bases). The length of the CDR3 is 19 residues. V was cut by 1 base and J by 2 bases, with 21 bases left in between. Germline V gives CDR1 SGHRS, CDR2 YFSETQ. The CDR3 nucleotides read TGCGCCAGCAGCTTGAACCCTTCTGGGGCAGCGACTAACACCGGGGAGCTGTTTTTT. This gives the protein CASSLNPSGAATNTGELFF.

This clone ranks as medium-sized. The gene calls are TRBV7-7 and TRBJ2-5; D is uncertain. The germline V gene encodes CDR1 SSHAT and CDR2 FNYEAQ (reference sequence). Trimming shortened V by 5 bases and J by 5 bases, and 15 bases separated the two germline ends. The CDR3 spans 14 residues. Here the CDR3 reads CASSPRADWETQYF. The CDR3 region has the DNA TGTGCCAGCAGCCCCCGGGCCGACTGGGAGACCCAGTACTTC.

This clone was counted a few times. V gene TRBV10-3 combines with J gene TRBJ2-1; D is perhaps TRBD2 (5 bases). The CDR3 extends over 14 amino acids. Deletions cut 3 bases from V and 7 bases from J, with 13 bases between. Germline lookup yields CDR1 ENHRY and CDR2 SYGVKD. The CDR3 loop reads CAISDKGTGNEQFF. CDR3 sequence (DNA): TGTGCCATCAGTGATAAGGGAACGGGAAATGAGCAGTTCTTC.

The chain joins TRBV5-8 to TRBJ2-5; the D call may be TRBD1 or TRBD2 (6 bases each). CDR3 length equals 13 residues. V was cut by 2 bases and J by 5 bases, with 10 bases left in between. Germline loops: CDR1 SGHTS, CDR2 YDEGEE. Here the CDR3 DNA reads TGTGCCAGCAGCTTCACAGGGAGGGAGACCCAGTACTTC. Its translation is CASSFTGRETQYF.

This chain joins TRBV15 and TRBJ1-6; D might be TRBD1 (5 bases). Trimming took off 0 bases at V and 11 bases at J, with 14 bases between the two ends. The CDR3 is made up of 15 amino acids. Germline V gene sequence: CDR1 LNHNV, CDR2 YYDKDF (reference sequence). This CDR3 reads CATSRDQGRAAPLHF. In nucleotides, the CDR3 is TGTGCCACCAGCAGAGATCAGGGCAGGGCAGCACCCCTCCACTTT.

CDR3 in amino acids: CASSLGQGDTIYF. Here the CDR3 DNA reads TGTGCCAGCAGCCTCGGACAGGGGGACACCATATATTTT. The J gene is TRBJ1-3, the V gene TRBV7-9; 10 bases are a match to TRBD1. This CDR3 has 13 residues. Germline V gives CDR1 SEHNR, CDR2 FQNEAQ (reference sequence). Losses at the gene ends were 5 bases for V and 8 bases for J; bases not matched to a gene: 3.

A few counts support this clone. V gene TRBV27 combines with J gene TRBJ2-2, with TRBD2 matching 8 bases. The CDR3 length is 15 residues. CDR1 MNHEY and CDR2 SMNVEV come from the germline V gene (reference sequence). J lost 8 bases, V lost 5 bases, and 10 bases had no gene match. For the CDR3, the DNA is TGTGCCAGCAGTACACGGGGACTAGAGGGGGGGGAGCTGTTTTTT. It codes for CASSTRGLEGGELFF.

The CDR3 region has the DNA TGTGCCAGCAGTTCCCACAGGGGAGCGGATACGCAGTATTTT. As protein: CASSSHRGADTQYF. The genes are TRBV27 and TRBJ2-3; 7 positions agree with TRBD1. This CDR3 spans 14 amino acids. V was clipped by 4 bases and J by 6 bases; unmatched bases: 7. Germline V lookup: CDR1 MNHEY, CDR2 SMNVEV (reference sequence).

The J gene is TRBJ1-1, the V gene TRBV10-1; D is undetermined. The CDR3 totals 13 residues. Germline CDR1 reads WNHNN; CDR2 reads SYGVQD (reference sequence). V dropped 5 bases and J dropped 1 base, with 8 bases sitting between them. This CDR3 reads CASSLQQNTEAFF. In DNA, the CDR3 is TGCGCCAGCAGTTTACAGCAGAACACTGAAGCTTTCTTT.

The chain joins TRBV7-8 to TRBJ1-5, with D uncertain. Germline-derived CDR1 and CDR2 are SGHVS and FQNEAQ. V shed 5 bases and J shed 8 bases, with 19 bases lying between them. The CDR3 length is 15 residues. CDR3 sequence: CASSIRASPLEPQHF. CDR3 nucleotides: TGTGCCAGCAGCATCCGGGCCTCCCCTCTCGAGCCCCAGCATTTT. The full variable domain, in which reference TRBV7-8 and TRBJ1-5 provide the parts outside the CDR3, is GAGVSQSPRYKVAKRGQDVALRCDPISGHVSLFWYQQALGQGPEFLTYFQNEAQLDKSGLPSDRFFAERPEGSVSTLKIQRTQQEDSAVYLCASSIRASPLEPQHFGDGTRLSIL.

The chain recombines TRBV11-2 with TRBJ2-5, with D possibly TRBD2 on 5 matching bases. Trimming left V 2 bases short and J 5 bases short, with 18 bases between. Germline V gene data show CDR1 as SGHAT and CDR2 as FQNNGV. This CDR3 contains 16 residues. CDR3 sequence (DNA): TGTGCCAGCAGCTTATTGTCGACGAGGAGGTTGGAGACCCAGTACTTC. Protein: CASSLLSTRRLETQYF.

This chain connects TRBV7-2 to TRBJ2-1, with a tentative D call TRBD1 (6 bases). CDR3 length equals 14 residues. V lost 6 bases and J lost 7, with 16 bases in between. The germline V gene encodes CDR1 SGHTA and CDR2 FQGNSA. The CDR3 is CASSLQTGQNEQFF. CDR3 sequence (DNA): TGTGCCAGCAGTCTCCAGACAGGTCAGAATGAGCAGTTCTTC.

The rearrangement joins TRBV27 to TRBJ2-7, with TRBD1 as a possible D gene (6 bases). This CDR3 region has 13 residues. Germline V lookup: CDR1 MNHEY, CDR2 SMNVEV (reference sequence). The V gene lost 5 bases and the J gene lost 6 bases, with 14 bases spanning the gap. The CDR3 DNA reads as TGTGCCAGCAGTGTAACAGGGTCTGGCGAGCAGTACTTC. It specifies CASSVTGSGEQYF.

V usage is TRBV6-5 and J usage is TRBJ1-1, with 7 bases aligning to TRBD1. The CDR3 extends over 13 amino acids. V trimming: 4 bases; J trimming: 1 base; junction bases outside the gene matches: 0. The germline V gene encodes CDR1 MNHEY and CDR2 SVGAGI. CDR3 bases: TGTGCCAGCAGTTGGGACAGGAACACTGAAGCTTTCTTT. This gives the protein CASSWDRNTEAFF.

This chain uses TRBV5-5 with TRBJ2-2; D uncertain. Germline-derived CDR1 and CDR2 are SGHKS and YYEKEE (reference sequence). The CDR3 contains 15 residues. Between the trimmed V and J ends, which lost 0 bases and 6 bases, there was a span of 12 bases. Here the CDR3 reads CASSLEARASGELFF. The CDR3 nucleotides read TGTGCCAGCAGCTTGGAGGCCCGGGCTTCCGGGGAGCTGTTTTTT.

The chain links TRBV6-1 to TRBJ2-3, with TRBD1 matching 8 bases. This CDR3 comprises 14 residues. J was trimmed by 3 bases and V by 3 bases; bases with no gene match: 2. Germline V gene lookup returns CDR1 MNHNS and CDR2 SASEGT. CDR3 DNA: TGTGCCAGCAGTGACAGGGGGCCAACAGATACGCAGTATTTT. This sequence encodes CASSDRGPTDTQYF.

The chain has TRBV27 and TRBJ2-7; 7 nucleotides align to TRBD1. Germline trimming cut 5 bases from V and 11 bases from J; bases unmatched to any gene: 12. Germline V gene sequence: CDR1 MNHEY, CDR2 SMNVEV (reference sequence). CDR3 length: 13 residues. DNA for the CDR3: TGTGCCAGCAGTCAAGGGAACAGGGGCCGCGAGTACTTC. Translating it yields CASSQGNRGREYF.

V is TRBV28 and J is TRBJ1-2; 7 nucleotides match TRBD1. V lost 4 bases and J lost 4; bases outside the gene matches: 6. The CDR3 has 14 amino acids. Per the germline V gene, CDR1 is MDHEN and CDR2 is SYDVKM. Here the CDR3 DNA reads TGTGCCAGCAGTTCGAACAGGGGCGTCTATGGCTACACCTTC. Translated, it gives CASSSNRGVYGYTF.

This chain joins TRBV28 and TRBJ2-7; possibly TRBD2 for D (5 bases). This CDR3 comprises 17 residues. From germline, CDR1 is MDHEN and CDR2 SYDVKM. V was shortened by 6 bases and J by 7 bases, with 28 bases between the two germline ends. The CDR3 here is CASSADPGLGISREQYF. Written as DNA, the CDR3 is TGTGCCAGCAGCGCTGACCCAGGACTCGGAATTTCCAGGGAGCAGTACTTC.

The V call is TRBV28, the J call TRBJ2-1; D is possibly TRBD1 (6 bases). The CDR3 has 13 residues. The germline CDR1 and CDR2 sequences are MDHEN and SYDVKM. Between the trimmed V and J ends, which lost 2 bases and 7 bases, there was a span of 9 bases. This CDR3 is CASSLGQGNEQFF. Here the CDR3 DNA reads TGTGCCAGCAGTTTAGGCCAGGGGAATGAGCAGTTCTTC.

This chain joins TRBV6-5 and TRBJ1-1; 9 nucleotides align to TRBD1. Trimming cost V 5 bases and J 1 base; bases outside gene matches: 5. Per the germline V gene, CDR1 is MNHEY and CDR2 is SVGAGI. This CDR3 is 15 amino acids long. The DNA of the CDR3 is TGTGCCAGCAGTCCCACGGGACAGGGGAACACTGAAGCTTTCTTT. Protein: CASSPTGQGNTEAFF.

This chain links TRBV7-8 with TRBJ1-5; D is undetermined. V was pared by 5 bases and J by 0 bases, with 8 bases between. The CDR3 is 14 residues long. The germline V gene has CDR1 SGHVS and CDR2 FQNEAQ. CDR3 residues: CASSTYYSNQPQHF. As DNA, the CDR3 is TGTGCCAGCAGCACATATTATAGCAATCAGCCCCAGCATTTT.